The TCR beta chain under discussion was sequenced for a study of preoperative IRX-2 immunotherapy in early breast cancer. Treatment: preoperative locoregional IRX-2 cytokine immunotherapy. Samples came from a phase Ib trial of preoperative locoregional IRX-2 cytokine immunotherapy. This CDR3 is 13 amino acids long. Germline V gene data show CDR1 as LNHDA and CDR2 as SQIVND (reference sequence). V was trimmed by 3 bases and J by 5 bases, leaving 11 bases between them. TCRdb's table, derived via immunoSEQ multiplex PCR, lists solely in-frame clones and lacks some. The table records under 50,000 clones, roughly four fifths of them present only once.

The sample consisted of lymph node tissue, taken after IRX-2 immunotherapy. This chain connects TRBV19 to TRBJ2-7; D possibly corresponds to TRBD1 (6 bases). This TCR derives from a human donor with breast cancer. The CDR3 loop reads CASSIAGAHEQYF. The CDR3 DNA reads as TGTGCCAGTAGTATTGCAGGGGCCCACGAGCAGTACTTC.